The T cell receptor (beta chain) under discussion was sequenced for a study of T-cell memory formation after mild COVID-19. Trimming stripped 1 base from V and 2 bases from J, with 14 bases between. CDR3 size: 16 residues. Germline assignment: CDR1 MGHRA and CDR2 YSYEKL. TCRdb re-called the 5' RACE reads through MiXCR, storing one row per CDR3 protein. The sample records about 200,000 distinct CDR3 sequences, about a sixth being singletons. Sequenced sample: PBMCs or a T cell subset sorted from them (not recorded which). The V and J genes are TRBV4-1 and TRBJ1-1, with D uncertain. The TCR originated in an adult woman who had mild COVID-19 (a few samples of this study predate the infection). Cell type and time point are not known. The CDR3 DNA sequence: TGCGCCAGCAGCCAAGTTATTCGCGAGATAAACACTGAAGCTTTCTTT. Amino acids: CASSQVIREINTEAFF.